This T cell receptor beta chain was captured by sequencing in a study of T cell responses to AZD1222 COVID-19 vaccine. Overall study context: Recipients boosted at about 4 weeks or about 12 weeks are pooled. Overall study results and limits: Baseline seropositivity characterized only a handful of AZD1222 recipients. Clonal diversity was possibly underestimated, and the donors were mostly white British, with more females.

Remarks on this clone: The antigen remains unidentified.

V lost 4 bases, J lost 2 bases, and 10 bases stayed unmatched. The CDR3 has 17 residues. In germline, CDR1 is SGHDT, CDR2 YYEEEE. Libraries were prepared by immunoSEQ multiplex PCR; TCRdb keeps only in-frame clonotypes and omits some of them. Of approximately 110,000 clones listed, 70% to 85% are singletons. Specimen: peripheral blood, collected on day 0 of AZD1222 vaccination. V and J are TRBV5-6 and TRBJ2-2; TRBD1 matches 8 bases. This TCR came from an adult in good health. As DNA, the CDR3 is TGTGCCAGCAGCGCCAACCCCAGGGGGCGCAACACCGGGGAGCTGTTTTTT. Its translation: CASSANPRGRNTGELFF.